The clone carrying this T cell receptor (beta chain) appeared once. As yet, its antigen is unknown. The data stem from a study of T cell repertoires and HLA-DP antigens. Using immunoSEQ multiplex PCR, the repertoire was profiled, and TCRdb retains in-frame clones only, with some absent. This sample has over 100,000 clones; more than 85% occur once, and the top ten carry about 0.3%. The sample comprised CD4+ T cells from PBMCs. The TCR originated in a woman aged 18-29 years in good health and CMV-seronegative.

The CDR3 coding sequence is TGTGCCAGCTCGAAAGGATCGCAAGAGACCCAGTACTTC. Its translation: CASSKGSQETQYF. The chain has TRBV18 and TRBJ2-5; no reliable D call. This CDR3 is 13 amino acids long. Trimming pared 6 bases from V and 2 bases from J, leaving 10 bases between. Germline assignment: CDR1 KGHSH and CDR2 LQKENI.